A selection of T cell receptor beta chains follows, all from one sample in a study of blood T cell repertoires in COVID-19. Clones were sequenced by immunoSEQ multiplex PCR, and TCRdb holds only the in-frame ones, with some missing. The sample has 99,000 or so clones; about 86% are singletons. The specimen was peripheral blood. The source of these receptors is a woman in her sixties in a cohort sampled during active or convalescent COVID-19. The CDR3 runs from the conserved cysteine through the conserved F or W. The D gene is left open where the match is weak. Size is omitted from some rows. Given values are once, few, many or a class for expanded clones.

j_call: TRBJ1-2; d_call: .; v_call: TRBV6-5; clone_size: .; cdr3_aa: CASSYSARLNYGYTF; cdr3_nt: TGTGCCAGCAGTTACTCCGCCAGATTAAACTATGGCTACACCTTC
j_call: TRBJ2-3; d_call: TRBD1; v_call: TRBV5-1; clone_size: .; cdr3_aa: CASSYPGQGFSDTQYF; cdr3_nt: TGCGCCAGCAGCTATCCGGGACAGGGGTTTTCGGATACGCAGTATTTT
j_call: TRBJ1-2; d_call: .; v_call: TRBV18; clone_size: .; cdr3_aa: CASSPAGPRGYTF; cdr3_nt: TGTGCCAGCTCACCAGCAGGGCCAAGGGGCTACACCTTC
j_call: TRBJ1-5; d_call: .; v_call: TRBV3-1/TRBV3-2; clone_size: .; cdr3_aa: CASSPERNQPQHF; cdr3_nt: TGTGCCAGCAGCCCCGAGCGGAATCAGCCCCAGCATTTT
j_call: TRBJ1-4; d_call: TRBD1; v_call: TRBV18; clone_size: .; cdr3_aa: CASNRQGETNEKLFF; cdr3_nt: TGTGCCAGCAACCGACAGGGGGAGACTAATGAAAAACTGTTTTTT
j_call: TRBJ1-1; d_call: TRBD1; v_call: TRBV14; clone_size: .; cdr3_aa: CASSPFTRTGEAFF; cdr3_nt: TGTGCCAGCAGCCCCTTCACCCGGACAGGGGAAGCTTTCTTT
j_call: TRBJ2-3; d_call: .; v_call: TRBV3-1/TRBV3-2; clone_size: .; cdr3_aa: CASSRRTPFSTDTQYF; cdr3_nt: TGTGCCAGCAGCCGCAGGACTCCATTTAGCACAGATACGCAGTATTTT
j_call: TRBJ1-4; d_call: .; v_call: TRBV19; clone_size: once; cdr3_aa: CASSPGGARGEKLFF; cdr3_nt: TGTGCCAGTAGTCCAGGCGGGGCCCGTGGGGAAAAACTGTTTTTT
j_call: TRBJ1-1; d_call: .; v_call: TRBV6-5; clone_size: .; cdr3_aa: CASSSGLYHTEAFF; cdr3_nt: TGTGCCAGCAGTAGCGGCCTATACCACACTGAAGCTTTCTTT
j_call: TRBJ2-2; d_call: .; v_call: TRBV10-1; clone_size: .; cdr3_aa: CASSGLTGELFF; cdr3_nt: TGCGCCAGCAGCGGTCTTACCGGGGAGCTGTTTTTT
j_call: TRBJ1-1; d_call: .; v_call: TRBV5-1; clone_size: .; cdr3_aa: CASSLDRDNTEAFF; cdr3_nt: TGCGCCAGCAGCTTGGACAGGGACAACACTGAAGCTTTCTTT
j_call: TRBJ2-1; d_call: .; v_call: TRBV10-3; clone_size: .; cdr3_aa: CAISELVRNEQFF; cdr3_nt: TGTGCCATCAGTGAACTAGTCCGCAATGAGCAGTTCTTC
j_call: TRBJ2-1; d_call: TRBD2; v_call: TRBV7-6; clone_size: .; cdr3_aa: CASRNGLGLGTSYNEQFF; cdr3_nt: TGTGCCAGCAGAAATGGCCTGGGACTAGGGACCTCCTACAATGAGCAGTTCTTC
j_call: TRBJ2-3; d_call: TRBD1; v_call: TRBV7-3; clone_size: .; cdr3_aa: CASSPTGRGNTQYF; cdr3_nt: TGTGCCAGCAGCCCGACAGGGAGAGGGAATACGCAGTATTTT
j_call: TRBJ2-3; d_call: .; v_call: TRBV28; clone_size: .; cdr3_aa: CASRTRQLLSTDTQYF; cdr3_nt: TGTGCCAGCAGGACTCGACAGCTCCTTAGCACAGATACGCAGTATTTT
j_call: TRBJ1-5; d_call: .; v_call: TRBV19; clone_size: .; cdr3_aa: CASSIAGTPRPQHF; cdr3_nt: TGTGCCAGTAGTATAGCCGGGACTCCTAGGCCCCAGCATTTT
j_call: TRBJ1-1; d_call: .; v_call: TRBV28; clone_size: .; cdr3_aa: CASGRRTEAFF; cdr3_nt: TGTGCCAGCGGAAGAAGGACTGAGGCTTTCTTT
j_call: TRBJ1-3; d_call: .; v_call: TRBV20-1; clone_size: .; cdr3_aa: CSASPTGNTIYF; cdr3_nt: TGCAGTGCTAGTCCCACAGGAAACACCATATATTTT
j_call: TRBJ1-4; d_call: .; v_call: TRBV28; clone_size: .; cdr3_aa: CASSLGLQGVGKLFF; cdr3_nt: TGTGCCAGCAGTTTAGGGTTACAGGGTGTAGGAAAACTGTTTTTT
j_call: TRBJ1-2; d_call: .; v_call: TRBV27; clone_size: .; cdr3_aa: CASSLWGGLGGYTF; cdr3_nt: TGTGCCAGCAGTTTATGGGGGGGTCTAGGAGGCTACACCTTC
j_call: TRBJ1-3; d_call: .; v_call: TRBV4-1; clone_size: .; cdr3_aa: CASSQGGHGSGNTIYF; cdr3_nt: TGCGCCAGCAGCCAAGGGGGACATGGATCTGGAAACACCATATATTTT
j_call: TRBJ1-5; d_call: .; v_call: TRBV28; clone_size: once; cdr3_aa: CASGPSLGQNSNQPQHF; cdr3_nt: TGTGCCAGCGGCCCCTCTTTAGGACAGAATAGCAATCAGCCCCAGCATTTT
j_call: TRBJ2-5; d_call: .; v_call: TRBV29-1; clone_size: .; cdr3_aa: CSVGVAGGRETQYF; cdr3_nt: TGCAGCGTTGGGGTCGCTGGAGGGCGTGAGACCCAGTACTTC
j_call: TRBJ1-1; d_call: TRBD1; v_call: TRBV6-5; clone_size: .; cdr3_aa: CASSYSGQGNTEAFF; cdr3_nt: TGTGCCAGCAGTTACTCGGGACAGGGGAACACTGAAGCTTTCTTT
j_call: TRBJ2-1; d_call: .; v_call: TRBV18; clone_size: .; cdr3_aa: CASSPLASVSYNEQFF; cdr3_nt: TGTGCCAGCTCACCTTTGGCTAGCGTGTCCTACAATGAGCAGTTCTTC
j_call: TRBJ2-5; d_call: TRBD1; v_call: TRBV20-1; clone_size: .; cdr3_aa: CSASGQGASVETQYF; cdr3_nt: TGCAGTGCTAGTGGCCAGGGGGCGAGTGTGGAGACCCAGTACTTC
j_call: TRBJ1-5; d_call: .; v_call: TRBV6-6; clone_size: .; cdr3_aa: CASSLGVEQPQHF; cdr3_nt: TGTGCCAGCAGTTTAGGGGTGGAGCAGCCCCAGCATTTT
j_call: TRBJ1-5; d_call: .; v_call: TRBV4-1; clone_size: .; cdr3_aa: CASSQEGDRYQPQHF; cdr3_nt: TGCGCCAGCAGCCAAGAAGGAGACAGGTATCAGCCCCAGCATTTT
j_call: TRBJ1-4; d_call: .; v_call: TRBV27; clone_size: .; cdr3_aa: CASRDITNEKLFF; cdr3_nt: TGTGCCAGCAGGGACATAACTAATGAAAAACTGTTTTTT
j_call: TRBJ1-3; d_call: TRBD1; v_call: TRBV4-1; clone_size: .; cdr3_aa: CAKGGRGRNTIYF; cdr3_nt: TGCGCCAAGGGAGGCAGGGGGAGAAACACCATATATTTT
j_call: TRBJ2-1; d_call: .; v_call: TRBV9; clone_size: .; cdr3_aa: CASSVGGDNEQFF; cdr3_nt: TGTGCCAGCAGCGTAGGCGGGGATAATGAGCAGTTCTTC
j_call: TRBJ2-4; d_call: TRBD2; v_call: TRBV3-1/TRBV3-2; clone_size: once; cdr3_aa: CASSPMGGTRNIQYF; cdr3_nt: TGTGCCAGCAGCCCGATGGGAGGGACGCGAAACATTCAGTACTTC
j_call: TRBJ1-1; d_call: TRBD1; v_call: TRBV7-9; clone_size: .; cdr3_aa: CASSPRTGINTEAFF; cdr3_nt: TGTGCCAGCAGCCCAAGGACAGGGATTAACACTGAAGCTTTCTTT
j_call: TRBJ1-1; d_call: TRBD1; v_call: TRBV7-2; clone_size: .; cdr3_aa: CASRRTGGYLSEAFF; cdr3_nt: TGTGCCAGCAGGAGGACAGGGGGCTATTTAAGTGAAGCTTTCTTT
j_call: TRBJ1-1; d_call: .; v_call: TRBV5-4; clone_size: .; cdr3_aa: CASSLVDPGAEAFF; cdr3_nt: TGTGCCAGCAGCTTGGTGGATCCCGGGGCTGAAGCTTTCTTT
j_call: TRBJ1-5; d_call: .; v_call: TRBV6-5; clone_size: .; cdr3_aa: CASSFEEVQPQHF; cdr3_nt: TGTGCCAGCAGTTTCGAAGAGGTTCAGCCCCAGCATTTT
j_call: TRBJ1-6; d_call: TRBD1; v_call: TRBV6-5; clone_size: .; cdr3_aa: CASSLGQGGPPLHF; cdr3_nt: TGTGCCAGCAGCTTGGGACAGGGGGGACCACCCCTCCACTTT
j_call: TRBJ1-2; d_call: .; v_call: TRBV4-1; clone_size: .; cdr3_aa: CASSQDFRVHGYTF; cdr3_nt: TGCGCCAGCAGCCAAGATTTCAGGGTACATGGCTACACCTTC
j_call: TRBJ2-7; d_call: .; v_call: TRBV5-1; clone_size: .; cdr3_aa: CASSLGQAPGEQYF; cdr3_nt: TGCGCCAGCAGCTTGGGACAGGCTCCGGGGGAGCAGTACTTC
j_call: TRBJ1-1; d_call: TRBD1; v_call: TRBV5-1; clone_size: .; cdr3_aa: CASSLQSGGANEAFF; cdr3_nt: TGCGCCAGCAGCTTGCAATCAGGGGGCGCGAATGAAGCTTTCTTT
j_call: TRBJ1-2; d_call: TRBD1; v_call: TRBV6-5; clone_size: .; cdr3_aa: CASSYFTGGGYTF; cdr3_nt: TGTGCCAGCAGTTACTTCACAGGGGGCGGCTACACCTTC
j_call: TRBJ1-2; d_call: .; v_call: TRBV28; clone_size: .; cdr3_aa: CASRSRGVYGYTF; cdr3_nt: TGTGCCAGCAGATCCCGGGGTGTCTATGGCTACACCTTC
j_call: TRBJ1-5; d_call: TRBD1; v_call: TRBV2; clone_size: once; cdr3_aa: CASSTGAQPQHF; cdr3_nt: TGTGCCAGCAGTACAGGGGCTCAGCCCCAGCATTTT
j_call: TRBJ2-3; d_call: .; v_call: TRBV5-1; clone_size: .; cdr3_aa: CASSTDPGVTDTQYF; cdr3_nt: TGCGCCAGCAGCACAGACCCAGGGGTCACAGATACGCAGTATTTT
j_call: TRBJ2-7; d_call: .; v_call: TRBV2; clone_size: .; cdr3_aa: CASVTSRYEQYF; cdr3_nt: TGTGCCAGCGTCACTAGTCGGTACGAGCAGTACTTC
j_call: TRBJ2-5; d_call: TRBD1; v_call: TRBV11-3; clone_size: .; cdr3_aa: CASSLNPGQGETQYF; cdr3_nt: TGTGCCAGCAGCCTAAACCCCGGACAGGGAGAGACCCAGTACTTC
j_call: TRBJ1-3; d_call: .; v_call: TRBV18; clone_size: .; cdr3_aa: CASSPPGDLSGNTIYF; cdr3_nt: TGTGCCAGCTCGCCTCCAGGGGACCTCTCTGGAAACACCATATATTTT
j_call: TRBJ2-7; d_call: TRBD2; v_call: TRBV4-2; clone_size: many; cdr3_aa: CASSQDRAGGYEQYF; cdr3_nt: TGTGCCAGCAGCCAAGATAGGGCGGGGGGTTACGAGCAGTACTTC
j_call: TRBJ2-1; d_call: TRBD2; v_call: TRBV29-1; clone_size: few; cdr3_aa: CSASSGPYNEQFF; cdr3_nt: TGCAGCGCCTCTAGCGGACCTTACAATGAGCAGTTCTTC
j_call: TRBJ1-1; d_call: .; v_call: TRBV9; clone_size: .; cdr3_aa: CASSARERWAFF; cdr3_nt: TGTGCCAGCAGCGCCAGGGAACGTTGGGCTTTCTTT
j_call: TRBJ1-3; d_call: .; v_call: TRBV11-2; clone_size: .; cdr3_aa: CASSLGGEYTIYF; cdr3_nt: TGTGCCAGCAGCTTAGGAGGCGAGTACACCATATATTTT
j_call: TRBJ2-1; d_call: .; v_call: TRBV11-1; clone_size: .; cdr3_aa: CASSRRVPSSYNEQFF; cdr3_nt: TGTGCCAGCAGCCGTCGGGTCCCGAGCTCCTACAATGAGCAGTTCTTC
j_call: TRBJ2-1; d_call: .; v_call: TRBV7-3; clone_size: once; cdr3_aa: CASSFRPAIPGQRWNEQFF; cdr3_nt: TGTGCCAGCAGTTTCCGCCCCGCCATTCCGGGACAAAGGTGGAATGAGCAGTTCTTC
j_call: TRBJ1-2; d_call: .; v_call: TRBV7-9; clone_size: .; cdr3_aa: CASSLIGRLGGYTF; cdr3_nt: TGTGCCAGCAGCTTAATCGGCAGACTGGGTGGCTACACCTTC
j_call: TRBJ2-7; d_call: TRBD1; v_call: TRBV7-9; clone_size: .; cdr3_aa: CASSRTGGRLHNYEQYF; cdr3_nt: TGTGCCAGCAGCCGTACAGGGGGCAGACTCCACAACTACGAGCAGTACTTC
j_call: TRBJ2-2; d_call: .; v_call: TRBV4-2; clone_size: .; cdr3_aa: CASSRGGRTGELFF; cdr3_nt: TGTGCCAGCAGCCGTGGGGGCAGAACCGGGGAGCTGTTTTTT
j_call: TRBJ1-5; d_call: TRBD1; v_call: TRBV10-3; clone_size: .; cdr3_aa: CATGQGSNQPQHF; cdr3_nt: TGTGCCACAGGACAGGGCTCAAATCAGCCCCAGCATTTT
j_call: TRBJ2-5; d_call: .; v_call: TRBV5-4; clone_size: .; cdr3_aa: CASTGGLGQETQYF; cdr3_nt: TGTGCCAGCACCGGGGGTTTAGGGCAAGAGACCCAGTACTTC
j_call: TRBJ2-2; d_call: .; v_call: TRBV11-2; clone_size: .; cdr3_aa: CASSYGAGELFF; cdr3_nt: TGTGCCAGCAGCTACGGAGCCGGGGAGCTGTTTTTT